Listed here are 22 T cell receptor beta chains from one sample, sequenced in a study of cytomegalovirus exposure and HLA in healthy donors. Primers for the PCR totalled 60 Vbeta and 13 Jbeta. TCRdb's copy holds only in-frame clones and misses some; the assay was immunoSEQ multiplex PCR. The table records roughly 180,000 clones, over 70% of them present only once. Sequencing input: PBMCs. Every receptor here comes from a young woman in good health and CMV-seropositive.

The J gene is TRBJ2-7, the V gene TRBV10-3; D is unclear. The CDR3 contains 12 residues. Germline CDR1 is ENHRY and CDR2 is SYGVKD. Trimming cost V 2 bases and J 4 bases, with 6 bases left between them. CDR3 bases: TGTGCCATCAGTGAGGTTCAGTACGAGCAGTACTTC. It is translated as CAISEVQYEQYF.

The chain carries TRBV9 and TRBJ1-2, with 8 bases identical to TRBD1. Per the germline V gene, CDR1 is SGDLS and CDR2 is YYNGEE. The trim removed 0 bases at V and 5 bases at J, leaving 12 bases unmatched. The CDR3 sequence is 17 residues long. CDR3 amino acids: CASSVDQDGQGPYGYTF. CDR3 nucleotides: TGTGCCAGCAGCGTAGACCAAGACGGACAGGGTCCTTATGGCTACACCTTC.

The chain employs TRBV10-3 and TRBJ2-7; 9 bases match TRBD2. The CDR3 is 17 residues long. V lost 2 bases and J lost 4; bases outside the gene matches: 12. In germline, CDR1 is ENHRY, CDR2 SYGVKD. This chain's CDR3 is CAISEMVAGATGYEQYF. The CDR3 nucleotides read TGTGCCATCAGTGAGATGGTAGCGGGAGCTACGGGGTACGAGCAGTACTTC.

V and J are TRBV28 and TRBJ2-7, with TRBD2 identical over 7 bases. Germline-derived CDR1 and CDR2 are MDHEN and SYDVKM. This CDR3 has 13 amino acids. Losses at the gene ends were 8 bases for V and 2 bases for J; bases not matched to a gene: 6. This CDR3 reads CASVPRGAYEQYF. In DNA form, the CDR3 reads TGTGCCAGCGTTCCTCGGGGGGCCTACGAGCAGTACTTC.

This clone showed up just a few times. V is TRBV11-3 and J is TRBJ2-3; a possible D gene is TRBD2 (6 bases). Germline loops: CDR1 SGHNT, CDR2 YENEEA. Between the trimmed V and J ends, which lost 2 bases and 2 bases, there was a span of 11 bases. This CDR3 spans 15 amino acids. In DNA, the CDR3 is TGTGCCAGCAGCTTATGGGACTCCGACACAGATACGCAGTATTTT. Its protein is CASSLWDSDTDTQYF. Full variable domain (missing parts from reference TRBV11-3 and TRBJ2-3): EAGVVQSPRYKIIEKKQPVAFWCNPISGHNTLYWYLQNLGQGPELLIRYENEEAVDDSQLPKDRFSAERLKGVDSTLKIQPAELGDSAVYLCASSLWDSDTDTQYFGPGTRLTVL.

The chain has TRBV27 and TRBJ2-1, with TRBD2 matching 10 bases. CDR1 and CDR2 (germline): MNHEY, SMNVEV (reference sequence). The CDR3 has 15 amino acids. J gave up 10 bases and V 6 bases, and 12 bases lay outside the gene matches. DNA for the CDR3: TGTGCCAGCAGCCCCGGGTTAGCGGGAGGAGGAGAGCAGTTCTTC. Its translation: CASSPGLAGGGEQFF.

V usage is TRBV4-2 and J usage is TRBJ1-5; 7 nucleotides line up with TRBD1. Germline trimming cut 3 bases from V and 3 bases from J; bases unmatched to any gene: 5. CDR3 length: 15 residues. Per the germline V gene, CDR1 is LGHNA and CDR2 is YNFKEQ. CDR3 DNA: TGTGCCAGCAGCCAGGCCGGGACAGACAATCAGCCCCAGCATTTT. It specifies CASSQAGTDNQPQHF.

CDR3 amino acids: CAWSDPPRTGGEQYF. CDR3 DNA sequence: TGTGCCTGGAGTGACCCCCCCAGGACAGGGGGTGAGCAGTACTTC. This chain links TRBV30 with TRBJ2-7; 10 nucleotides line up with TRBD1. CDR3 length: 15 amino acids. Germline values: CDR1 GTSNPN, CDR2 SVGIG (reference sequence). Germline trimming cut 1 base from V and 7 bases from J; bases unmatched to any gene: 10.

CDR3 in amino acids: CASSLGGINYGYTF. The CDR3 DNA is TGTGCCAGCAGTTTGGGCGGGATTAACTATGGCTACACCTTC. The chain uses TRBV28 and TRBJ1-2, with unresolved D. V lost 3 bases and J 1 base, leaving 9 bases between the germline ends. Per the germline V gene, CDR1 is MDHEN and CDR2 is SYDVKM. CDR3 length: 14 amino acids.

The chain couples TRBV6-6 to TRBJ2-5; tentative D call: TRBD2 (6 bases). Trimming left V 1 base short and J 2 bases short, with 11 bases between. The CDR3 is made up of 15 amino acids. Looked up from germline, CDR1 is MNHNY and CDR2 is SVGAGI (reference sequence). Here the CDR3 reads CASSYFSGLQETQYF. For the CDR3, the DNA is TGTGCCAGCAGTTACTTTTCGGGACTGCAAGAGACCCAGTACTTC.

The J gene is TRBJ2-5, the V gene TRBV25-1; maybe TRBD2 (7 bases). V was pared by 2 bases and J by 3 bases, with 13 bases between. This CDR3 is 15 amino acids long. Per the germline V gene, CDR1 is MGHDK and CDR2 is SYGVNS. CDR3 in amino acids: CASSETGLAEETQYF. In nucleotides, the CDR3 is TGTGCCAGCAGTGAAACAGGGCTAGCGGAAGAGACCCAGTACTTC.

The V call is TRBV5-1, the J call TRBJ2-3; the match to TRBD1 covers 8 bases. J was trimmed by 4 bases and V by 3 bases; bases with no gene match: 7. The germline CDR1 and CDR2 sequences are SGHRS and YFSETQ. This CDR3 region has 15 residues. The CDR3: CASSSTGGAADTQYF. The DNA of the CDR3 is TGCGCCAGCAGCTCCACAGGGGGAGCGGCAGATACGCAGTATTTT.

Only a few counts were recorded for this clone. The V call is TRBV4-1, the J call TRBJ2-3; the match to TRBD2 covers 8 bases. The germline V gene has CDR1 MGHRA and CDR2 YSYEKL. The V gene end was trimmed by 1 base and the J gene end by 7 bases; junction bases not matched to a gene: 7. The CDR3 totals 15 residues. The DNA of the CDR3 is TGCGCCAGCAGCCAAGTGGTAATAGCGGGAAATACGCAGTATTTT. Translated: CASSQVVIAGNTQYF.

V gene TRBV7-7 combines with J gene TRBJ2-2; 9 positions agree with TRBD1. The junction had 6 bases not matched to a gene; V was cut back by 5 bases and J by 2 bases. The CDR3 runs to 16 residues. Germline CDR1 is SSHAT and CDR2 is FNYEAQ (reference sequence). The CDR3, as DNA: TGTGCCAGCAGCACCCGGACAGGGGTTAACACCGGGGAGCTGTTTTTT. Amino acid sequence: CASSTRTGVNTGELFF.

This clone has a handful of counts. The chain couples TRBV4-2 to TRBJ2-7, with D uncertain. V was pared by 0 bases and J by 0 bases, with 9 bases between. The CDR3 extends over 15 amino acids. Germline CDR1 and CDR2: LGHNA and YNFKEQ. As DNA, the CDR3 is TGTGCCAGCAGCCAAGAAACACAGTCCTCCTACGAGCAGTACTTC. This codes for CASSQETQSSYEQYF.

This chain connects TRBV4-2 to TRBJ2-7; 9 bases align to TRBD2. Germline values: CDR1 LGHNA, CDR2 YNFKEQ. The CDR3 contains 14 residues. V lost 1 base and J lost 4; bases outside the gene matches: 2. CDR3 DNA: TGTGCCAGCAGCCAAGCGAGCGGGAGGTACGAGCAGTACTTC. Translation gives CASSQASGRYEQYF.

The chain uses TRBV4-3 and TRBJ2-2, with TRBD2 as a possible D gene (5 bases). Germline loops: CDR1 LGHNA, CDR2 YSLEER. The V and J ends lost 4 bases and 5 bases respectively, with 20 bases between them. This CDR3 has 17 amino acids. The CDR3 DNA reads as TGCGCCAGCAGCCCACAAGGAGGACCTATTTCAACCGGGGAGCTGTTTTTT. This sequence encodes CASSPQGGPISTGELFF.

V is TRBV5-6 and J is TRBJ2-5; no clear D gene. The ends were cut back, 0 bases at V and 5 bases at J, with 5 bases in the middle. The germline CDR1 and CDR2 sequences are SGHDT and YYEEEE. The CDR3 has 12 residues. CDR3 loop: CASSLARETQYF. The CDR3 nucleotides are TGTGCCAGCAGCTTGGCCCGGGAGACCCAGTACTTC.

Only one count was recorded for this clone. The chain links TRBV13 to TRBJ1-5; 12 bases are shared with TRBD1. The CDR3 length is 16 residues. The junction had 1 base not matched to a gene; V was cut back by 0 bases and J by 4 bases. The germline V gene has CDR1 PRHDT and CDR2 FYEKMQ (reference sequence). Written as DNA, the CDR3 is TGTGCCAGCAGCTTAGGGGGACAGGGGGCGAATCAGCCCCAGCATTTT. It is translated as CASSLGGQGANQPQHF.

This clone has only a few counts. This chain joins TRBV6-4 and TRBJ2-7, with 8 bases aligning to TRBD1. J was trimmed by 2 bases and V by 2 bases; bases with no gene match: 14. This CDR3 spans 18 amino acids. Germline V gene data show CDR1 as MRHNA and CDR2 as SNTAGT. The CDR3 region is CASSDPRTGCFLPYEQYF. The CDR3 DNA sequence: TGTGCCAGCAGTGACCCAAGGACAGGGTGTTTCTTACCCTACGAGCAGTACTTC.

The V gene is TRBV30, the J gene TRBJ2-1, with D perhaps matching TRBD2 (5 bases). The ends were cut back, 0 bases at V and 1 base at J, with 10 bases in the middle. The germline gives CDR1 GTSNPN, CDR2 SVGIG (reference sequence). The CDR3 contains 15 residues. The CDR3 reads CAWSVQWESYNEQFF. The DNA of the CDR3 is TGTGCCTGGAGTGTACAGTGGGAGTCCTACAATGAGCAGTTCTTC.

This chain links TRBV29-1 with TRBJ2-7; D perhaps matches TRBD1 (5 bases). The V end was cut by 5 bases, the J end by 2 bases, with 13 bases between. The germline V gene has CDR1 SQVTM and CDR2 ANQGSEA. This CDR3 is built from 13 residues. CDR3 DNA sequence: TGCAGCGTTATTAGGGCAGGGACCTACGAGCAGTACTTC. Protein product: CSVIRAGTYEQYF.